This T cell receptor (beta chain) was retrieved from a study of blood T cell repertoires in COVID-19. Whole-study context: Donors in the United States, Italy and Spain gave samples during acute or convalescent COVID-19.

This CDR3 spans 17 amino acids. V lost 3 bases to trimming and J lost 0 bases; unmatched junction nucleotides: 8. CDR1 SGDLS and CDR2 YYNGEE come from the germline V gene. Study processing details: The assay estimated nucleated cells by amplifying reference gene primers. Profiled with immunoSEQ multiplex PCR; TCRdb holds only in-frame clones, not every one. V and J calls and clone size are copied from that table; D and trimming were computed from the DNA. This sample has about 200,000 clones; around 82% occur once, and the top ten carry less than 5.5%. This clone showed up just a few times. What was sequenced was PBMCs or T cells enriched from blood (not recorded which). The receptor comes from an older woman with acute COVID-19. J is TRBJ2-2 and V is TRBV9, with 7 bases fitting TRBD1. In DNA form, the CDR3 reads TGTGCCAGCAGCGCTATAACAGGGGCGACGAACACCGGGGAGCTGTTTTTT. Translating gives CASSAITGATNTGELFF.